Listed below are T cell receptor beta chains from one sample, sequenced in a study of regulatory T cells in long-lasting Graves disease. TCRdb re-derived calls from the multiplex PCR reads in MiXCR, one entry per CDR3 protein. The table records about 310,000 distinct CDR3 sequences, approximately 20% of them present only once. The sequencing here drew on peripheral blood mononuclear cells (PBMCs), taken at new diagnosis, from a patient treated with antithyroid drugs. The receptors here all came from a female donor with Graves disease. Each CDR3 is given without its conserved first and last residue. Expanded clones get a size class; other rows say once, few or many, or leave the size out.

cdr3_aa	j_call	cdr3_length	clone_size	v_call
ASSSPGTGGEQY	TRBJ2-7	12	many	TRBV5-1
ASSLVVYEQY	TRBJ2-7	10	many	TRBV5-1
ASSPPGSGGDEQY	TRBJ2-7	13	many	TRBV18
SAPDRQTSTDTQY	TRBJ2-3	13	many	TRBV20-1
ASSLDREATQY	TRBJ2-3	11	once	TRBV18
ASSLSLAGYNEQF	TRBJ2-1	13	many	TRBV7-2
ASSPLTSGSDIY	TRBJ2-4	12	many	TRBV11-2
ASSQVVGLAFTDTQY	TRBJ2-3	15	many	TRBV14
ASSPLGFYEQY	TRBJ2-7	11	few	TRBV9
ASSFTSGPGAQY	TRBJ2-7	12	.	TRBV5-5
ASSLGSVFLVETQY	.	14	many	TRBV19
ASSPGPRSSYEQY	TRBJ2-7	13	.	TRBV5-1
ASSLWTGGMLSEKLF	TRBJ1-4	15	.	TRBV12-3/TRBV12-4
ASSRAGVKSYEQY	TRBJ2-7	13	.	TRBV28
ASSNGSPNQPQH	TRBJ1-5	12	few	TRBV12-3/TRBV12-4
SVRDRDWNQPQH	TRBJ1-5	12	many	TRBV29-1
ASSYSGGFDNYGYT	TRBJ1-2	14	.	TRBV6-5
ASSAITGGPNEKLF	TRBJ1-4	14	many	TRBV2
ASSLGVYGNTQY	TRBJ2-3	12	many	TRBV7-9
ASSLPGLEAF	TRBJ1-1	10	.	TRBV5-1
ASAMGLAGAGTETQY	TRBJ2-5	15	many	TRBV6-1
ASSFGLAGVAIDTQY	TRBJ2-3	15	few	TRBV28